This is a list of T cell receptor beta chains from one sample in a study of breast tumors, draining lymph nodes, adjacent tissues. TCRdb reprocessed the multiplex PCR reads via MiXCR and lists one record per CDR3 protein. Here the sample spans roughly 120,000 distinct CDR3 sequences, just under 20% being singletons. The sample comprised axillary lymph node tissue. These receptors were collected from a female donor with breast cancer. Some clones in this sample may be carry-over from other donors' samples. The CDR3 runs from the conserved cysteine through the conserved F or W. A D gene is named only where the DNA matches it firmly. Clone size is shown for a subset of rows, as once, few, many or a class of expanded clone.

abundance | j_gene | v_gene | d_gene | CDR3aa | CDR3nt
NA | TRBJ2-1 | TRBV28 | TRBD2 | CASSLGLAGVNNEQFF | TGTGCCAGCAGTCTGGGACTAGCGGGAGTAAACAATGAGCAGTTCTTC
many | TRBJ1-6 | TRBV12-3/TRBV12-4 | NA | CASSLVGRAGSPLHF | TGTGCCAGCAGTTTAGTCGGCAGGGCTGGTTCACCCCTCCACTTT
NA | TRBJ1-3 | TRBV19 | NA | CASKGINSGNTIYF | TGTGCCAGTAAAGGCATTAACTCTGGAAACACCATATATTTT
many | TRBJ2-7 | TRBV28 | NA | CASSLVGRESSYEQYF | TGTGCCAGCAGTTTGGTCGGCAGGGAGAGCTCCTACGAGCAGTACTTC
NA | TRBJ2-1 | TRBV20-1 | NA | CSAPISGALPYNGQFF | TGCAGTGCCCCCATTTCGGGGGCACTCCCCTACAATGGGCAGTTCTTC
many | TRBJ1-3 | TRBV9 | NA | CASSYENTIYF | TGTGCCAGCAGCTACGAAAACACCATATATTTT
many | TRBJ2-3 | TRBV6-6 | TRBD2 | CASTPGLAGGPDTQYF | TGTGCCAGCACTCCAGGACTAGCGGGAGGGCCAGATACGCAGTATTTT
many | TRBJ1-6 | TRBV3-1 | NA | CASSQGFGFIGSPLHF | TGTGCCAGCAGCCAAGGTTTTGGTTTTATTGGATCACCCCTCCACTTT
many | TRBJ2-7 | TRBV6-5 | TRBD1 | CASSQAPGQGAHEQYF | TGTGCCAGCAGTCAAGCGCCGGGACAGGGGGCCCACGAGCAGTACTTC
many | TRBJ2-5 | TRBV3-1 | TRBD1 | CASSQVTGGETQYF | TGTGCCAGCAGCCAAGTGACAGGGGGGGAGACCCAGTACTTC
NA | TRBJ1-2 | TRBV20-1 | NA | CSASKGRNYSYTF | TGCAGTGCTAGCAAGGGCAGAAACTATAGCTACACCTTC